This TCR beta chain was captured in a study of cytomegalovirus exposure and HLA in healthy donors. Study outcomes and limitations: A previous analysis found most TCR beta V segments productive roughly 90% or roughly 30% of the time. Reportedly, a later analysis found an Asian-associated ancestry cluster had fewer N-insertions than the roughly 700-donor mean. The later analysis indicated that the majority of CMV-associated TCR beta chains appeared HLA-restricted.

With V trimmed by 4 bases and J by 4 bases, 1 base remained unmatched. The germline V gene encodes CDR1 SGHTA and CDR2 FQGTGA. The CDR3 covers 13 residues. Worth noting for this clone: Antigen unknown.

In the PCR, 60 Vbeta and 13 Jbeta primers were used. The data were produced by immunoSEQ multiplex PCR, yet TCRdb's version contains in-frame clones alone and is incomplete. The table lists 150,000 or so clones, 60% to 85% of them singletons. This TCR was sampled from a man aged 35-49 years in good health and CMV-seropositive. V is TRBV7-3 and J is TRBJ2-3; 8 nucleotides line up with TRBD1. The sequenced sample consisted of PBMCs. The CDR3 sequence is CASSWTGPDTQYF. The DNA for the CDR3 is TGTGCCAGCAGCTGGACAGGGCCAGATACGCAGTATTTT.